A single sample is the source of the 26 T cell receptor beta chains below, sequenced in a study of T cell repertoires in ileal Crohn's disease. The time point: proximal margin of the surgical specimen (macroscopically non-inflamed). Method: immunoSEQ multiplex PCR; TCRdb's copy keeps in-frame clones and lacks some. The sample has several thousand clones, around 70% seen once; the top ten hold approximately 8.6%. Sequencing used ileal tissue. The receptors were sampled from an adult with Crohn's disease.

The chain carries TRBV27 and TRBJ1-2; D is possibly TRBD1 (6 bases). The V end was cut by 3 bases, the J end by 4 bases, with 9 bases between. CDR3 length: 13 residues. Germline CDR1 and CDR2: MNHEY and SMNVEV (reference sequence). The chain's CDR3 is CASSFARGYGYTF. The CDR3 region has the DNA TGTGCCAGCAGTTTCGCCAGGGGCTATGGCTACACCTTC.

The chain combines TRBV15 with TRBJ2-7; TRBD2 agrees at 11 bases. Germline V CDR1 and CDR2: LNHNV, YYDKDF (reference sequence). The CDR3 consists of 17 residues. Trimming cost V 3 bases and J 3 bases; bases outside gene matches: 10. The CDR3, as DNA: TGTGCCACCAGCAGGACCGCCGGGACTAGCGGAGACTACGAGCAGTACTTC. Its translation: CATSRTAGTSGDYEQYF.

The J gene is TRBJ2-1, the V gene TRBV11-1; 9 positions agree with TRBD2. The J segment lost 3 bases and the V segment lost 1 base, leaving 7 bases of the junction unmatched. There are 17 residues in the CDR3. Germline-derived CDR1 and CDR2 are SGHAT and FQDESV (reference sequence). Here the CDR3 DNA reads TGTGCCAGCAGCTTAGTGGTAGCGGGAGCAATCTACAATGAGCAGTTCTTC. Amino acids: CASSLVVAGAIYNEQFF.

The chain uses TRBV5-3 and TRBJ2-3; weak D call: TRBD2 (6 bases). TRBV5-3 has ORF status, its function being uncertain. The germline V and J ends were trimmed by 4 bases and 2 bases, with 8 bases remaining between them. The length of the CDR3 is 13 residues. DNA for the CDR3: TGTGCCAGAAGCCCGGGACTCACAGATACGCAGTATTTT. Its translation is CARSPGLTDTQYF.

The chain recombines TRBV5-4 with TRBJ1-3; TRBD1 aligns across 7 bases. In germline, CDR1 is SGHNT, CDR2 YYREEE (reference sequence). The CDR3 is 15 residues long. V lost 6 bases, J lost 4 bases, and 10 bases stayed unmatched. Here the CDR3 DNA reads TGTGCCAGCACAGGGGCAGGGGGAGAAGGAAACACCATATATTTT. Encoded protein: CASTGAGGEGNTIYF.

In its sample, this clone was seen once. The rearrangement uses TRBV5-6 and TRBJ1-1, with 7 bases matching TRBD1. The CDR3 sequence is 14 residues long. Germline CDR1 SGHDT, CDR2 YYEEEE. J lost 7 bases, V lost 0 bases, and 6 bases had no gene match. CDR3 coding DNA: TGTGCCAGCAGCTTGGCTAGGGGGCCGAATGAAGCTTTCTTT. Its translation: CASSLARGPNEAFF.

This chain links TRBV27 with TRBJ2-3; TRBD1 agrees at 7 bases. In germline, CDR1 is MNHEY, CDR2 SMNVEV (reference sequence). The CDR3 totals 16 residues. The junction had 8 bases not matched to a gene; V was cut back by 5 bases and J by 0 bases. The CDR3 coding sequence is TGTGCCAGCAGTCCTCTAGGGACAGCTAGCACAGATACGCAGTATTTT. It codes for CASSPLGTASTDTQYF.

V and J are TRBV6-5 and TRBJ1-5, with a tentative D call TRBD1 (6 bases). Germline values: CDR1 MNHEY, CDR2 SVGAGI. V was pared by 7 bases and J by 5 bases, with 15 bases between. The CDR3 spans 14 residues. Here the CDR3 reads CASIPKTGYQPQHF. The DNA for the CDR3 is TGTGCCAGCATCCCTAAAACAGGGTATCAGCCCCAGCATTTT.

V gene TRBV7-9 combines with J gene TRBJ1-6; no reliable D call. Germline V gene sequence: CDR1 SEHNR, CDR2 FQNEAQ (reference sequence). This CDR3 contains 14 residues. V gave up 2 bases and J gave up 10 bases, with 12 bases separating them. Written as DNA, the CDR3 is TGTGCCAGCAGCTTATCTGGGCGGGGATCACCCCTCCACTTT. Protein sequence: CASSLSGRGSPLHF.

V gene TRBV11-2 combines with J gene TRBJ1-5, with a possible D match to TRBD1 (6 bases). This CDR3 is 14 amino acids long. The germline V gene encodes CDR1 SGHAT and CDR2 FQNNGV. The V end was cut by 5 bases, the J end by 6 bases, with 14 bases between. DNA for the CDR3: TGTGCCAGCAGCCCCGTGGGGGGCAGTCAGCCCCAGCATTTT. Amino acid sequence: CASSPVGGSQPQHF.

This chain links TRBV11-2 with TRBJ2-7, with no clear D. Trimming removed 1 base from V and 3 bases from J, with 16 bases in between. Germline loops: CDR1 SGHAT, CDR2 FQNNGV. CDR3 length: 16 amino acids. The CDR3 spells CASSLAGLRSHYEQYF. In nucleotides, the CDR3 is TGTGCCAGCAGCTTAGCTGGCCTTAGAAGCCACTACGAGCAGTACTTC.

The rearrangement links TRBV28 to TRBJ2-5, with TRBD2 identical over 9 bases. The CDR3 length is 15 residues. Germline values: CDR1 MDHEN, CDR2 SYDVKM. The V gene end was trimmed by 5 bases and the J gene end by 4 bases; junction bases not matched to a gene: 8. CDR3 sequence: CASSPGLAGRETQYF. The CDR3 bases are TGTGCCAGCAGTCCGGGCCTAGCGGGACGAGAGACCCAGTACTTC. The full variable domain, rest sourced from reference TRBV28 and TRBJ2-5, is DVKVTQSSRYLVKRTGEKVFLECVQDMDHENMFWYRQDPGLGLRLIYFSYDVKMKEKGDIPEGYSVSREKKERFSLILESASTNQTSMYLCASSPGLAGRETQYFGPGTRLLVL.

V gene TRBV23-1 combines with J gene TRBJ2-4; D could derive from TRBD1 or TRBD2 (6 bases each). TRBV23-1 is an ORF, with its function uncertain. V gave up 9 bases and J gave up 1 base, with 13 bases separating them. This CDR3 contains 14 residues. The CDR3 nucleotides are TGCGCCAGTCCAGGGGACTGGGCCAAAAACATTCAGTACTTC. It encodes CASPGDWAKNIQYF.

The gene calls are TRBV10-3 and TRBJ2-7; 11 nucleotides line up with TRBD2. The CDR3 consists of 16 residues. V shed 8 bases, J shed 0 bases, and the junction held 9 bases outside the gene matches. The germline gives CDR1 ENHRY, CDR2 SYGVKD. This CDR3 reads CAIAGLAGRASYEQYF. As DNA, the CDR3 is TGTGCCATCGCCGGACTAGCGGGCCGAGCCTCCTACGAGCAGTACTTC.

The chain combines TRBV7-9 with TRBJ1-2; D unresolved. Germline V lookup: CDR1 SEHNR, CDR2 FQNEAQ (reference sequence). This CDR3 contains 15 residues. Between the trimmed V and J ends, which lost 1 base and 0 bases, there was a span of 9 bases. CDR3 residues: CASSLEQIANYGYTF. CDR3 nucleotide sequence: TGTGCCAGCAGCTTAGAACAGATAGCTAACTATGGCTACACCTTC.

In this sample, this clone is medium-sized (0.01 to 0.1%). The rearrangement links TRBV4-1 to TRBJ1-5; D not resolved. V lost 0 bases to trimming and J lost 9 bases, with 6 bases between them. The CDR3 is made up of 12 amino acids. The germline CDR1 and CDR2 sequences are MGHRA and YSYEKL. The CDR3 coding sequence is TGCGCCAGCAGCCAAGAGGCAGGGCCCCAGCATTTT. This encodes CASSQEAGPQHF.

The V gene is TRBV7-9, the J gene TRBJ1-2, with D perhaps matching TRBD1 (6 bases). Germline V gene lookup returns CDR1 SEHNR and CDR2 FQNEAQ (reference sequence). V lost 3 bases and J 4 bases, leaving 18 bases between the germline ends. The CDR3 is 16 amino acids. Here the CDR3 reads CASSFRVSGGGYGYTF. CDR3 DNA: TGTGCCAGCAGCTTTAGAGTTAGTGGGGGCGGCTATGGCTACACCTTC. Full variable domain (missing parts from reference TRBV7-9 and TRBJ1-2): DTGVSQNPRHKITKRGQNVTFRCDPISEHNRLYWYRQTLGQGPEFLTYFQNEAQLEKSRLLSDRFSAERPKGSFSTLEIQRTEQGDSAMYLCASSFRVSGGGYGYTFGSGTRLTVV.

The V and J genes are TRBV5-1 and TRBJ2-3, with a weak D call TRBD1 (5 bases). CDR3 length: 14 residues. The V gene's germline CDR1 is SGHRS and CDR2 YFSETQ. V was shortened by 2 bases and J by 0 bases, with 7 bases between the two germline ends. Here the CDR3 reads CASSFAGSTDTQYF. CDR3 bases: TGCGCCAGCAGCTTTGCAGGGAGCACAGATACGCAGTATTTT.

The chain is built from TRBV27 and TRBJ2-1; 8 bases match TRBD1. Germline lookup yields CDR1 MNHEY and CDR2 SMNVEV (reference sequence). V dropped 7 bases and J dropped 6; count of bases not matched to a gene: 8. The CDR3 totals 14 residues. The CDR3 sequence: CASKTTGVGNEQFF. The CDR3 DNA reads TGTGCCAGCAAAACGACAGGGGTGGGCAATGAGCAGTTCTTC.

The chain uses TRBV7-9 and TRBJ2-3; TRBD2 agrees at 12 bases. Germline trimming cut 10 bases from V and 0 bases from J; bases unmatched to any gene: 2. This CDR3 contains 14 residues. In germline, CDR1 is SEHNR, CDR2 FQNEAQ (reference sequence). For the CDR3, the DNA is TGTGCCACCGGACTAGCGGGGAGCACAGATACGCAGTATTTT. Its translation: CATGLAGSTDTQYF.

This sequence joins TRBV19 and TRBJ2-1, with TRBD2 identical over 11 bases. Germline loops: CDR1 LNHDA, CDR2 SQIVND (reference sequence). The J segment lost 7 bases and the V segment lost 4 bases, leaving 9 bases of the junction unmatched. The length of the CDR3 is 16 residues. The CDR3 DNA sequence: TGTGCCAGTAGTAATGCGGGGACTAGCGGTGGGAATGAGCAGTTCTTC. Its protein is CASSNAGTSGGNEQFF.

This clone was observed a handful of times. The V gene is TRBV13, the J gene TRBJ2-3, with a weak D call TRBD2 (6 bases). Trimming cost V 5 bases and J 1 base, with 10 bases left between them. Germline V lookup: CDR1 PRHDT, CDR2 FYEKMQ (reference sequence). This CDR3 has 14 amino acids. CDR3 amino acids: CASSKGGGTDTQYF. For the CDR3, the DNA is TGTGCCAGCAGCAAGGGCGGGGGCACAGATACGCAGTATTTT. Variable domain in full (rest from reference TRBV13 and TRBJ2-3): AAGVIQSPRHLIKEKRETATLKCYPIPRHDTVYWYQQGPGQDPQFLISFYEKMQSDKGSIPDRFSAQQFSDYHSELNMSSLELGDSALYFCASSKGGGTDTQYFGPGTRLTVL.

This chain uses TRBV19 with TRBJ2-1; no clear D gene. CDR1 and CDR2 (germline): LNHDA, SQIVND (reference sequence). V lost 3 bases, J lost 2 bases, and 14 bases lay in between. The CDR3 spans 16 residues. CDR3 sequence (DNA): TGTGCCAGTAGTATTACGGGCGGATTTACCTACAATGAGCAGTTCTTC. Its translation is CASSITGGFTYNEQFF.

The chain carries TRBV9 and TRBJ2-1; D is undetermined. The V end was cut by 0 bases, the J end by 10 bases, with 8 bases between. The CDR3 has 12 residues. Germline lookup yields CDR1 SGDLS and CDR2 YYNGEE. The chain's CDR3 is CASSVGGSEQFF. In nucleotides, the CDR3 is TGTGCCAGCAGCGTAGGGGGATCCGAGCAGTTCTTC.

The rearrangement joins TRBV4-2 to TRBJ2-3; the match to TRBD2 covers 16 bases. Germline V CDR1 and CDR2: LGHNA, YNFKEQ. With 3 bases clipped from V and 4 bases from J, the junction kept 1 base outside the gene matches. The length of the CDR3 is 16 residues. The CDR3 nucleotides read TGTGCCAGCAGCCAGGGACTAGCGGGAGGGCCAGATACGCAGTATTTT. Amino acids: CASSQGLAGGPDTQYF.

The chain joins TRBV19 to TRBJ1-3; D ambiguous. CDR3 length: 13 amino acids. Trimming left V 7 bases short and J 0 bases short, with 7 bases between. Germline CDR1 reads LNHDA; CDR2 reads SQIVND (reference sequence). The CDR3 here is CASIGVSGNTIYF. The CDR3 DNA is TGTGCCAGTATCGGGGTCTCTGGAAACACCATATATTTT.